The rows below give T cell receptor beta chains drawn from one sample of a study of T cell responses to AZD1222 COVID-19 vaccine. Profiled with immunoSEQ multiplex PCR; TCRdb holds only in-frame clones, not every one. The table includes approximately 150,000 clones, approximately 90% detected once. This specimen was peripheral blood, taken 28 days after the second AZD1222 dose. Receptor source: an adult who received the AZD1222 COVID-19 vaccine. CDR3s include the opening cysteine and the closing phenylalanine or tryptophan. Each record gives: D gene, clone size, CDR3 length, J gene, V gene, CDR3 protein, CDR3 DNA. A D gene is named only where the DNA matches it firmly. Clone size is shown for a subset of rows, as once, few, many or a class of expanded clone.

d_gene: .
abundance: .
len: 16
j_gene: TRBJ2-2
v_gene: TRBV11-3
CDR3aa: CASSARRGAATGELFF
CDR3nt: TGTGCCAGCAGCGCTCGACGGGGGGCCGCCACCGGGGAGCTGTTTTTT

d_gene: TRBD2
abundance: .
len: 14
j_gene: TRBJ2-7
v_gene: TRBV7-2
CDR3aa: CASSLAAGRYEQYF
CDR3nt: TGTGCCAGCAGCTTAGCAGCGGGACGGTACGAGCAGTACTTC

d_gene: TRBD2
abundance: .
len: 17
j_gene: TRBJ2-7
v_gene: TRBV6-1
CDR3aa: CASSGVGTSGRGYEQYF
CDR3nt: TGTGCCAGCAGTGGGGTAGGGACTAGCGGGAGGGGGTACGAGCAGTACTTC

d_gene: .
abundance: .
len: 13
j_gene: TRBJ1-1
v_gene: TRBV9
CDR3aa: CASSAAPRTEAFF
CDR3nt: TGTGCCAGCAGCGCCGCTCCGCGGACTGAAGCTTTCTTT

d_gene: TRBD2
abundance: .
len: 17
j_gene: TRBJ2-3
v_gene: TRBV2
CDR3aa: CASRDPRTSGSPDTQYF
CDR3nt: TGTGCCAGCAGAGACCCTCGGACTAGCGGGAGTCCAGATACGCAGTATTTT

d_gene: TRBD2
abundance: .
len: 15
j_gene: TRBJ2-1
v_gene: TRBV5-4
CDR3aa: CASSLGGLAGDEQFF
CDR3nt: TGTGCCAGCAGCTTGGGGGGACTAGCGGGCGATGAGCAGTTCTTC

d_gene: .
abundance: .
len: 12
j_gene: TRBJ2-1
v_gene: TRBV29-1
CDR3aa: CSSRSSYNEQFF
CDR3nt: TGCAGCTCGAGATCCTCCTACAATGAGCAGTTCTTC

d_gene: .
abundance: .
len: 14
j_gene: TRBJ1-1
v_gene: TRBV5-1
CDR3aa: CASSLGSLPSEAFF
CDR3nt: TGCGCCAGCAGCTTGGGCTCACTACCAAGCGAAGCTTTCTTT

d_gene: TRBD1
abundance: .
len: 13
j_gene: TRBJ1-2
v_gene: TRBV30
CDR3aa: CACRTGGNYGYTF
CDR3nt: TGTGCCTGTCGGACAGGGGGGAACTATGGCTACACCTTC

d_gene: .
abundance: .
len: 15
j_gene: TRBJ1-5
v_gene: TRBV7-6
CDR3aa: CASSLGGYSNQPQHF
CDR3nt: TGTGCCAGCAGCTTAGGGGGGTATAGCAATCAGCCCCAGCATTTT

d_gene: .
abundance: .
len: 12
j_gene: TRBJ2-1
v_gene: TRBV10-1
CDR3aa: CARRDSYNEQFF
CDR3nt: TGCGCCAGGCGGGACTCCTACAATGAGCAGTTCTTC

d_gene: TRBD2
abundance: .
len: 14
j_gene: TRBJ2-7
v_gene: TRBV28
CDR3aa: CASNLLAGAGEQYF
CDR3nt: TGTGCCAGCAACTTACTAGCGGGAGCCGGGGAGCAGTACTTC

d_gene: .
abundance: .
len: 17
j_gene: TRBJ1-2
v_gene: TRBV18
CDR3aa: CASSAPFLKRTPYGYTF
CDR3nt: TGTGCCAGCTCAGCACCCTTCCTCAAAAGGACCCCCTATGGCTACACCTTC

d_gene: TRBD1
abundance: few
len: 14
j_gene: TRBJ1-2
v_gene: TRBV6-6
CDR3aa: CASRRDRGDYGYTF
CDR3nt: TGTGCCAGCAGGCGGGACAGGGGGGACTATGGCTACACCTTC

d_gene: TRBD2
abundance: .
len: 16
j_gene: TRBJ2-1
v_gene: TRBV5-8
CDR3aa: CASSLFSGGFVNEQFF
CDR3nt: TGTGCCAGCAGCTTGTTTAGCGGGGGATTTGTTAATGAGCAGTTCTTC

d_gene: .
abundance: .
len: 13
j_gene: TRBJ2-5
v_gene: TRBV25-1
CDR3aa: CASRLTGEETQYF
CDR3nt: TGTGCCAGCAGGTTGACAGGCGAAGAGACCCAGTACTTC

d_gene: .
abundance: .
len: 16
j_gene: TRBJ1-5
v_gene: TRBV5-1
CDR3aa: CARPGWVRDSNQPQHF
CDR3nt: TGCGCCAGGCCGGGGTGGGTTCGGGATAGCAATCAGCCCCAGCATTTT

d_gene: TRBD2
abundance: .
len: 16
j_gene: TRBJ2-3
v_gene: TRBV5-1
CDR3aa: CASSFRTSGATDTQYF
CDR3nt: TGCGCCAGCAGCTTCCGGACTAGCGGGGCGACAGATACGCAGTATTTT

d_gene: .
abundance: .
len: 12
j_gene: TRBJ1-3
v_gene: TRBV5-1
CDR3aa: CASSPLGNTIYF
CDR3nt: TGCGCCAGCAGCCCTCTGGGAAACACCATATATTTT

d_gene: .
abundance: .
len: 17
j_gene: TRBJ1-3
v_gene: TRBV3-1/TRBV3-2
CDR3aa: CASSQYVRISAGNTIYF
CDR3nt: TGTGCCAGCAGCCAATACGTACGTATCTCGGCTGGAAACACCATATATTTT

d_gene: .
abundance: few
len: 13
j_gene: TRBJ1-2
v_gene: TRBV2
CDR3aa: CASSEIDYYGYTF
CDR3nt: TGTGCCAGCAGTGAGATAGACTACTATGGCTACACCTTC

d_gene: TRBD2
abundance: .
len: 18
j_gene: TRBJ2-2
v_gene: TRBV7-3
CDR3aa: CASSSPGTSGRKTGELFF
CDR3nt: TGTGCCAGCAGCTCGCCCGGGACTAGCGGGAGGAAGACCGGGGAGCTGTTTTTT

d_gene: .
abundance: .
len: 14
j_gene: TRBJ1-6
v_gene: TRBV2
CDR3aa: CASKKDVNFGSLHF
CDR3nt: TGTGCCAGCAAAAAGGACGTTAACTTCGGGTCCCTCCACTTT

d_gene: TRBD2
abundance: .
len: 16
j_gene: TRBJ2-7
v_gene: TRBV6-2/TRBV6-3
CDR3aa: CASSYSMWLAGVEQYF
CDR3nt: TGTGCCAGCAGTTACTCGATGTGGCTAGCGGGAGTCGAGCAGTACTTC

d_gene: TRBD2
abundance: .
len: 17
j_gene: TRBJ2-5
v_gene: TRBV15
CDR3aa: CATSRGRLAGGQETQYF
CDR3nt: TGTGCCACCAGCAGAGGGCGACTAGCGGGAGGGCAAGAGACCCAGTACTTC

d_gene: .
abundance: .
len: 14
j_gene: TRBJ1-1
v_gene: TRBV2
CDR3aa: CASRARGGDTEAFF
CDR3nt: TGTGCCAGCAGGGCCAGGGGCGGAGACACTGAAGCTTTCTTT

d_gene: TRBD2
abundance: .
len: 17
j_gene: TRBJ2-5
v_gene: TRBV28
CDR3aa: CASSLYDGRAREETQYF
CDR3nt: TGTGCCAGCAGTTTGTACGACGGGAGGGCCAGAGAGGAGACCCAGTACTTC

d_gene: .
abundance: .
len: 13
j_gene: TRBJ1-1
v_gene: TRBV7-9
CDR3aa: CASSLAADAGAFF
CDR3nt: TGTGCCAGCAGCTTAGCGGCGGACGCGGGAGCTTTCTTT

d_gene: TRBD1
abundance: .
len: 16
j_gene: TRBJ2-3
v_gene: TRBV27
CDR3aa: CASSQGTGGFTDTQYF
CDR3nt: TGTGCCAGCAGTCAAGGGACAGGCGGCTTCACAGATACGCAGTATTTT

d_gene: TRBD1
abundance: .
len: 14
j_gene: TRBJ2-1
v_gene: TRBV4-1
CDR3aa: CASSQSGQGNEQFF
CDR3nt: TGCGCCAGCAGCCAATCTGGACAGGGCAATGAGCAGTTCTTC

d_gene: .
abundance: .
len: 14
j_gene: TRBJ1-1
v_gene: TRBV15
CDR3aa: CATSRDRGNTEAFF
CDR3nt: TGTGCCACCAGCAGAGATAGGGGAAACACTGAAGCTTTCTTT

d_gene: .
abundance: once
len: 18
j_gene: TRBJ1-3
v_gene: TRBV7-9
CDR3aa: CASNLIIEYIRSGNTIYF
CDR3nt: TGTGCCAGCAACCTTATAATCGAGTACATTAGATCTGGAAACACCATATATTTT

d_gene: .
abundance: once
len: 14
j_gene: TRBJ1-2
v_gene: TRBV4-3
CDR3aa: CASSQDGGNLGYTF
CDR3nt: TGCGCCAGCAGCCAAGACGGAGGGAATCTGGGCTACACCTTC

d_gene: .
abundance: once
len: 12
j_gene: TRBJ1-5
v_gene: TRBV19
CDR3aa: CASSIVGQPQHF
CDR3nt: TGTGCCAGTAGTATAGTCGGTCAGCCCCAGCATTTT

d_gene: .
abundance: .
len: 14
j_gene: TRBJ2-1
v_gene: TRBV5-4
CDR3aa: CAGGLFNSYNEQFF
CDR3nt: TGTGCCGGTGGGCTGTTTAACTCCTACAATGAGCAGTTCTTC

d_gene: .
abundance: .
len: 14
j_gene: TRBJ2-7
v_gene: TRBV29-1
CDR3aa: CSAGAEGSTYEQYF
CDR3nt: TGCAGCGCTGGGGCGGAGGGAAGCACCTACGAGCAGTACTTC

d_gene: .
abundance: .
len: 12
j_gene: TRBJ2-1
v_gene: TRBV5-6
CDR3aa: CASSVGLNEQFF
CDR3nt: TGTGCCAGCAGCGTGGGGCTGAATGAGCAGTTCTTC

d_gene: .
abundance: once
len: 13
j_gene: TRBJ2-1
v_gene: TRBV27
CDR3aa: CASRGLGRNEQFF
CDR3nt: TGTGCCAGCAGGGGACTGGGTCGGAATGAGCAGTTCTTC

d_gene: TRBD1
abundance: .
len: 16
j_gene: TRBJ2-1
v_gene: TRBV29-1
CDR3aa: CSVERRTGASYNEQFF
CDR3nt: TGCAGCGTTGAAAGGAGGACAGGAGCCTCCTACAATGAGCAGTTCTTC

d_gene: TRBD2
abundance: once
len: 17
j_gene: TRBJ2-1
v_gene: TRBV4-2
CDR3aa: CASSQELAGVSYNEQFF
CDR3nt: TGTGCCAGCAGCCAGGAACTAGCGGGAGTTTCCTACAATGAGCAGTTCTTC

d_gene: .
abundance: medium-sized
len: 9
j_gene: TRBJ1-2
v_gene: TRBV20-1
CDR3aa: CSVSSDYTF
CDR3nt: TGCAGTGTGAGTTCCGACTACACCTTC